This section outlines one T cell receptor beta chain sequence together with its context. The data belong to a study of blood T cell repertoires in COVID-19. About the study: Samples representing acute and convalescent COVID-19 were sourced from the United States, Italy and Spain.

Germline loops: CDR1 SGHTA, CDR2 FQGNSA. This CDR3 contains 15 residues. V dropped 0 bases and J dropped 4; count of bases not matched to a gene: 6. Seattle researchers signed up patients amid active infection and tracked them longitudinally. TCRdb keeps only in-frame clones here, not all; method: immunoSEQ multiplex PCR. Here the sample spans some 290,000 clones, around 91% being singletons. This chain uses TRBV7-2 with TRBJ2-7, with TRBD2 identical over 7 bases. The clonotype originates from a woman between 40 and 50 years old with COVID-19, enrolled during active disease. The sequenced material came from peripheral blood. CDR3 bases: TGTGCCAGCAGCTTAGCTCTAGGACTAGGGTACGAGCAGTACTTC. This codes for CASSLALGLGYEQYF.